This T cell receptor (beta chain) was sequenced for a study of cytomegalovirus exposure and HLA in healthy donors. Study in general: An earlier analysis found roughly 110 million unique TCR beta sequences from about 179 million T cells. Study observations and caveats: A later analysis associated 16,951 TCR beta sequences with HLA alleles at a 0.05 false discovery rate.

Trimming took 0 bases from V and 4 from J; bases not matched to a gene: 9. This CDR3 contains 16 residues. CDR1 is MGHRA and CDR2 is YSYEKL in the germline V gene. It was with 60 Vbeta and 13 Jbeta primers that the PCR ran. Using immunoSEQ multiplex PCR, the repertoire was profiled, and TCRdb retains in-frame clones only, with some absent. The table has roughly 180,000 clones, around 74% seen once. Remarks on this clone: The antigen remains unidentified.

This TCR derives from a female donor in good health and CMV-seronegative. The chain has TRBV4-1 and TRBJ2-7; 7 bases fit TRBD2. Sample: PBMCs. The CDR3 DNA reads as TGCGCCAGCAGCCAAGATTCCGAGGGAGGGCCGTACGAGCAGTACTTC. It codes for CASSQDSEGGPYEQYF.